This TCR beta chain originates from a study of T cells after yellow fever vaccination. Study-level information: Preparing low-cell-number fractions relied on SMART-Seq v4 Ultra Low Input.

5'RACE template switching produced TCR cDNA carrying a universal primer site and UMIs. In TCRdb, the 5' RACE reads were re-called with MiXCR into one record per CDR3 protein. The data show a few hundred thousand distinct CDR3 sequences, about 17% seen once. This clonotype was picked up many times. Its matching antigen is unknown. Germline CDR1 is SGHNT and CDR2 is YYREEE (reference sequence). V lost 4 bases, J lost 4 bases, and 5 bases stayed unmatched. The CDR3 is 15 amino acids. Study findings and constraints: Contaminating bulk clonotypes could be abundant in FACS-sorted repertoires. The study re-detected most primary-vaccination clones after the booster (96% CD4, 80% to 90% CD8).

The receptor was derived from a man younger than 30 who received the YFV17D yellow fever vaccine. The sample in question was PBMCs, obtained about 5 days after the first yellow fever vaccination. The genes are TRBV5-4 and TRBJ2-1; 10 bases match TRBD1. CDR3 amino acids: CASSIGTGDYNEQFF. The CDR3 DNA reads TGTGCCAGCAGCATAGGGACAGGGGATTACAATGAGCAGTTCTTC. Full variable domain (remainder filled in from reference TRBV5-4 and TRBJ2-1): ETGVTQSPTHLIKTRGQQVTLRCSSQSGHNTVSWYQQALGQGPQFIFQYYREEENGRGNFPPRFSGLQFPNYSSELNVNALELDDSALYLCASSIGTGDYNEQFFGPGTRLTVL.